The 2 T cell receptor beta chains below were found in one sample sequenced in a study of blood T cell repertoires in COVID-19. Only in-frame clones appear in the TCRdb table, and some are missing; sequencing was by immunoSEQ multiplex PCR. Of about 200,000 clones in the sample, around 87% were seen once. Sample: peripheral blood. The receptors here all came from a woman in her forties or fifties with COVID-19, enrolled during active disease.

This chain links TRBV12-3 or TRBV12-4 with TRBJ2-5; D is perhaps TRBD2 (6 bases). Trimming took off 8 bases at V and 5 bases at J, with 12 bases between the two ends. This CDR3 is built from 12 residues. The CDR3 spells CASRGGGETQYF. For the CDR3, the DNA is TGTGCCAGCCGGGGTGGGGGGGAGACCCAGTACTTC.

The chain uses TRBV9 and TRBJ2-2; no definite D call. V was clipped by 0 bases and J by 4 bases, with 4 bases between them. Germline V CDR1 and CDR2: SGDLS, YYNGEE. The CDR3 spans 13 residues. CDR3 sequence (DNA): TGTGCCAGCAGCGTAGGAGGCACCGGGGAGCTGTTTTTT. Its protein product is CASSVGGTGELFF.